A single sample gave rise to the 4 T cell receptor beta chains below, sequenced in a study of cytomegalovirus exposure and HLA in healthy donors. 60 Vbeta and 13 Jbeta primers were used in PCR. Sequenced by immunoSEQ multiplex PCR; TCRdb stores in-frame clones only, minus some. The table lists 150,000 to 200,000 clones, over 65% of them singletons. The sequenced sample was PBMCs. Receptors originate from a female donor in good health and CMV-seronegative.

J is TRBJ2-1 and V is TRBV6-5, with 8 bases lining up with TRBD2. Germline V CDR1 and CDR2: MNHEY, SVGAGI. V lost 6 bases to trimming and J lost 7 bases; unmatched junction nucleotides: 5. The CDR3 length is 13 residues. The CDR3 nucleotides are TGTGCCAGCAGCCCGGGAGGGGCGAATGAGCAGTTCTTC. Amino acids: CASSPGGANEQFF.

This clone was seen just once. CDR3 region: CASSLEGRGLDYGYTF. The CDR3 DNA reads as TGCGCCAGCAGCTTGGAAGGCAGGGGTTTGGACTATGGCTACACCTTC. The chain carries TRBV5-1 and TRBJ1-2; tentative D call: TRBD1 (6 bases). Deletions cut 0 bases from V and 3 bases from J, with 15 bases between. Germline loops: CDR1 SGHRS, CDR2 YFSETQ. The CDR3 has 16 amino acids.

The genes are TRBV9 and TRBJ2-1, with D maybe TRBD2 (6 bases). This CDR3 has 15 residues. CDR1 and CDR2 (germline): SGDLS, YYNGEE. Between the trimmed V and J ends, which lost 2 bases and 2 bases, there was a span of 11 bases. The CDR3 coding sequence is TGTGCCAGCAGCGTCGGCGGGGACCCCTACAATGAGCAGTTCTTC. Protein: CASSVGGDPYNEQFF.

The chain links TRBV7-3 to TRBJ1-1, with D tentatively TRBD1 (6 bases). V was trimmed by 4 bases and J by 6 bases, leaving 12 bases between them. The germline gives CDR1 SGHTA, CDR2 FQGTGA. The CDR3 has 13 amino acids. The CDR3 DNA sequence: TGTGCCAGCAGCTCCCTACAGGGAGCTGAAGCTTTCTTT. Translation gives CASSSLQGAEAFF.